This is a list of T cell receptor beta chains from one sample in a study of blood T cells in healthy people across ages. TCRdb fed the 5' RACE reads into MiXCR, producing one record per CDR3 protein. This table has more than 1.4 million distinct CDR3 sequences, around 39% appearing once. The sequenced sample was blood. Every receptor here comes from a young woman in good health. Both conserved end residues are part of each CDR3. The D gene is left open where the match is weak. Size tells how often a clone was seen (once, few, many) or the class of an expanded clone, and some rows leave it out.

CASSQEWAQKETQYF TGTGCCAGCAGCCAAGAATGGGCACAGAAAGAGACCCAGTACTTC . TRBJ2-5 TRBV3-1 .
CASSDTTGGVRGYTF TGTGCCAGCAGTGACACGACAGGGGGCGTTCGGGGCTACACCTTC . TRBJ1-2 TRBV25-1 TRBD1
CASSPVRDYGYTF TGTGCCAGCAGTCCTGTTCGGGACTATGGCTACACCTTC . TRBJ1-2 TRBV12-3/TRBV12-4 .
CASSFLSGGPNTEAFF TGTGCCAGCAGTTTCTTGTCTGGTGGACCGAACACTGAAGCTTTCTTT . TRBJ1-1 TRBV28 .
CASSFPGGSSSYNEQFF TGCGCCAGCAGCTTCCCGGGAGGGTCGAGCTCCTACAATGAGCAGTTCTTC few TRBJ2-1 TRBV5-1 TRBD2
CTSSLAPSDTQYF TGTACCAGCAGTTTAGCCCCCTCGGATACGCAGTATTTT . TRBJ2-3 TRBV12-3/TRBV12-4 .
CASSPPRTANYGYTF TGTGCCAGCAGCCCGCCCAGGACAGCCAACTATGGCTACACCTTC few TRBJ1-2 TRBV12-1 .
CASSLGGSLTGELFF TGTGCCAGCAGCTTAGGCGGGAGTCTGACCGGGGAGCTGTTTTTT . TRBJ2-2 TRBV7-2 TRBD2
CASASKGYEQYF TGTGCCAGCGCGTCCAAAGGATACGAGCAGTACTTC . TRBJ2-7 TRBV7-9 .
CASSEGGNAFF TGCGCCAGCAGCGAGGGGGGGAACGCTTTCTTT few TRBJ1-1 TRBV5-1 .
CASSPRTSGGAYEQYF TGCGCCAGCAGCCCCCGGACTAGCGGGGGGGCGTACGAGCAGTACTTC . TRBJ2-7 TRBV5-1 TRBD2
CASSFGTSGAGELFF TGTGCCAGCAGTTTTGGGACTAGCGGTGCCGGGGAGCTGTTTTTT . TRBJ2-2 TRBV28 TRBD2
CASSQPEYNEQFF TGTGCCAGCAGCCAACCCGAATACAATGAGCAGTTCTTC few TRBJ2-1 TRBV3-1 .
CASSDQGLAAYEQYF TGTGCCAGCAGTGACCAGGGACTAGCGGCCTACGAGCAGTACTTC . TRBJ2-7 TRBV2 TRBD2